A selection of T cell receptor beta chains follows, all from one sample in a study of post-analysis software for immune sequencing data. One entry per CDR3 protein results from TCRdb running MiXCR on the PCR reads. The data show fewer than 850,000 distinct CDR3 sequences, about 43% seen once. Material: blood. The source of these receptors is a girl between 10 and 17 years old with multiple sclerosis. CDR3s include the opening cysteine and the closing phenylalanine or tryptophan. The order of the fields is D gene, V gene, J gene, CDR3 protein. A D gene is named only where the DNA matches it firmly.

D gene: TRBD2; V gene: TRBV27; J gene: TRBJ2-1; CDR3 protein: CASRRGTTYNGQFF
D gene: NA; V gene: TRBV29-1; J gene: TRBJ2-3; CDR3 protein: CSVGRAGFADTQYF
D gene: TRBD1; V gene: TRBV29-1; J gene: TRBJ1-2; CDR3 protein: CSVVVNRGVGYTF
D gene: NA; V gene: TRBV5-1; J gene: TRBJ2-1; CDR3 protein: CASSPRGGRYEDEQFF
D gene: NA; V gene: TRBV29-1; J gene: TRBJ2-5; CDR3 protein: CSVGRDLKTQYF
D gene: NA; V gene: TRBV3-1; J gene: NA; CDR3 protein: CASSHLEGYEQYF
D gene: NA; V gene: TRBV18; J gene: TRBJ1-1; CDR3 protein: CAGSPGGAGFRTEAFF
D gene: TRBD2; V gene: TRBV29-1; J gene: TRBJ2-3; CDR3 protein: CSVALLAGVSADTQYF
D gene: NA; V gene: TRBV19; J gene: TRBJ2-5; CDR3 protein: CASSIDRGETQYF
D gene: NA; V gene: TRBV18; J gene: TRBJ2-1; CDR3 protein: CASSPGATSYNEQFF
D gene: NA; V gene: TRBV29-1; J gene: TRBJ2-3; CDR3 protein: CSVTHPDTQYF
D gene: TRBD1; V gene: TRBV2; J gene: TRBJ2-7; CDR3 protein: CASSGNRGKRGYEQYF
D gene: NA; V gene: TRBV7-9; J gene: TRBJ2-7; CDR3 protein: CASSLARDYEQYF
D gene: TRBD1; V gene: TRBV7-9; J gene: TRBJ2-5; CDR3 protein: CASSRGPGGGETQYF
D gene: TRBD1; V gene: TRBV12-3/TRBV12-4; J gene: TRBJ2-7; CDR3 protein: CASSSRGTGPYEQYF
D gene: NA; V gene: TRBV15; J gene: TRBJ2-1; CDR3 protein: CATSRQGGTYNEQFF
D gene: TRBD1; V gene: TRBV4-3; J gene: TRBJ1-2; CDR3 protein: CASSQDPGQGGYGYTF
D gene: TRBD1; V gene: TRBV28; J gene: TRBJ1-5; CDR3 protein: CASSLGTGSPSQPQHF
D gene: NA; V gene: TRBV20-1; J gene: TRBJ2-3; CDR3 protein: CSARVAGRTDTQYF
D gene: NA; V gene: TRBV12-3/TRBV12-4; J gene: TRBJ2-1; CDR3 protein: CASSARAGSNEQFF
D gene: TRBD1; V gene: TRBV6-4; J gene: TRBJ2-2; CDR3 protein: CASSTGTGNTGELFF
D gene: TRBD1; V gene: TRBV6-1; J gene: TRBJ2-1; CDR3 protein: CASSEQGALEQFF
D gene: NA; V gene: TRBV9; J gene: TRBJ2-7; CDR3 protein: CASSVAGGNSYEQYF
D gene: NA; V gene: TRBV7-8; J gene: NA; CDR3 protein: CASSSQRTETQYF
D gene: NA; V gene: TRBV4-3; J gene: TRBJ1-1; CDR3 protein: CASSQDRAGTEAFF
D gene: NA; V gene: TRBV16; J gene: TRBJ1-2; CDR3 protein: CASSQGIYGYTF
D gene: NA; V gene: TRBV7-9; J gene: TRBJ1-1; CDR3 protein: CASSIGHTEAFF
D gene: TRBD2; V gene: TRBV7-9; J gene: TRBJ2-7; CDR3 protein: CASSLRPSGSNEQYF
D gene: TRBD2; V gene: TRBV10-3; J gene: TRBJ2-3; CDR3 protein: CAISVPPGLAGGGVSTDTQYF
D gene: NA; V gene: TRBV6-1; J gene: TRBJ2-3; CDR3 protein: CASIHFGRTDTQYF
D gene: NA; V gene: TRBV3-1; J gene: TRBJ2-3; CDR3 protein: CVSRPPLTDTQYF
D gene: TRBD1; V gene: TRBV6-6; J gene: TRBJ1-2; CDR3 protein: CASSKTGAAGYTF
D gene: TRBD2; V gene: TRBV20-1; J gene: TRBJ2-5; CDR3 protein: CSARVVGREEFETQYF
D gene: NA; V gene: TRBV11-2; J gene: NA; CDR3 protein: CASTPTPGLHEQYF
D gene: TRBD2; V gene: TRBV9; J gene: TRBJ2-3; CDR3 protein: CASSGLAGPDTQYF
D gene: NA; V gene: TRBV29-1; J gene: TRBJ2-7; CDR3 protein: CGVVKDNLYEQYF
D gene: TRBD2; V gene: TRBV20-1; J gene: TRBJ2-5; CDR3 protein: CSARDHRVAGVQETQYF
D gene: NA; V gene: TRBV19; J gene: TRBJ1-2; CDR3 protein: CASSPDHSYGYTF
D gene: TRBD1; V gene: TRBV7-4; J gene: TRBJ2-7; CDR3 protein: CASSWGQGCHEQYF
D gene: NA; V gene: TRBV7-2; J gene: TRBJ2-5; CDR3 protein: CARGLVGETQYF
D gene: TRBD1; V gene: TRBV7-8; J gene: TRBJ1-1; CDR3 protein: CASSLQGVRAEAFF
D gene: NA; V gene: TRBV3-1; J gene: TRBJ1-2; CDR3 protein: CASSQGSSEGYTF
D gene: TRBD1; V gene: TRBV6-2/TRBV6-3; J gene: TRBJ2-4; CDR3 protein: CASSYPDRVWTGDLFAKNIQYF
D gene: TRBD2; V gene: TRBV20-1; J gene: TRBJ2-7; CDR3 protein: CSASGGLAGDYEQYF
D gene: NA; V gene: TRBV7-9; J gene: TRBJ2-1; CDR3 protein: CASSLDGYYNEQFF
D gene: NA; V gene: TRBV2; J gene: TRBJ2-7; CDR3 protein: CASCAYSYEQYF
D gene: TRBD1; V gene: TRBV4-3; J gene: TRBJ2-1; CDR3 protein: CASSQPPGGLGSYNEQFF
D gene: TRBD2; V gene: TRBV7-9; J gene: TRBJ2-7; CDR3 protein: CASSGGLGPYEQYF
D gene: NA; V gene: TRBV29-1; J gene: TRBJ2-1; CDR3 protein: CSVVGTGEQFF
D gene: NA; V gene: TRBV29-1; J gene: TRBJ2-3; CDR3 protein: CSVEVGVADTQYF
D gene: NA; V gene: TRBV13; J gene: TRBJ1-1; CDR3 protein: CASSPTGGGTEAFF
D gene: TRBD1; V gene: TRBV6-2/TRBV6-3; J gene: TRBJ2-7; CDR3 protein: CASSFSPGTGSYEQYF
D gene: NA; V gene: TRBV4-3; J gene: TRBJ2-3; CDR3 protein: CASSQDGPGLTDTQYF
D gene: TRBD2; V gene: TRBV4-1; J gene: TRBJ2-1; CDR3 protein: CASTTGLAGDEQFF
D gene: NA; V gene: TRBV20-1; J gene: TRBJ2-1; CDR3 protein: CSASGGGDNEQFF
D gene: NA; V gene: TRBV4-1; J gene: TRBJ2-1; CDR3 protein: CASSQAGQKFF
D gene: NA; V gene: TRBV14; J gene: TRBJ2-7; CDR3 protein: CASNFSSGYEQYF